These 18 T cell receptor beta chains came from one sample sequenced in a study of OX40 agonist ivuxolimab in advanced cancers. The library was generated by the immunoSEQ multiplex PCR assay. TCRdb re-hosts the immuneACCESS table, in-frame sequences only. Its copies lack some clones; in the studies checked, an unresolved V gene accounts for under half of them, and the cause for the rest is not known. This sample lists approximately 100,000 clones; 75% to 95% were detected once. The ten largest make up about 0.29% of the sample. Sequenced here: CD4+ or CD8+ T cells sorted from blood, sampled in a trial of the OX40 agonist ivuxolimab. The receptors were gathered from an adult with an advanced solid tumor such as melanoma, head and neck, liver or kidney cancer.

V usage is TRBV18 and J usage is TRBJ2-7; TRBD1 aligns across 9 bases. After removal of 5 bases from V and 6 bases from J, the junction contained 8 bases not matched to a gene. The CDR3 covers 14 residues. The germline CDR1 and CDR2 sequences are KGHSH and LQKENI. CDR3 residues: CASSTTGGQGEQYF. The CDR3 DNA reads as TGTGCCAGCTCAACGACAGGGGGTCAGGGCGAGCAGTACTTC.

The rearrangement uses TRBV4-3 and TRBJ2-5, with D possibly matching TRBD2 (6 bases). This CDR3 is 16 amino acids long. Germline CDR1 is LGHNA and CDR2 is YSLEER. Trimming pared 4 bases from V and 9 bases from J, leaving 24 bases between. The CDR3: CASSPSWGAGPAAQYF. CDR3 nucleotide sequence: TGCGCCAGCAGCCCAAGTTGGGGTGCGGGGCCGGCGGCCCAGTACTTC.

The chain couples TRBV5-1 to TRBJ2-1; 11 nucleotides agree with TRBD2. CDR1 and CDR2 (germline): SGHRS, YFSETQ. V lost 4 bases, J lost 7 bases, and 7 bases stayed unmatched. There are 15 residues in the CDR3. This CDR3 is CASSVTSGASNEQFF. Here the CDR3 DNA reads TGCGCCAGCAGCGTGACTAGCGGGGCTTCAAATGAGCAGTTCTTC.

V usage is TRBV6-1 and J usage is TRBJ2-7, with 7 bases identical to TRBD2. Germline values: CDR1 MNHNS, CDR2 SASEGT. The trim removed 4 bases at V and 2 bases at J, leaving 8 bases unmatched. CDR3 length: 15 residues. The CDR3 region has the DNA TGTGCCAGCAGTGCCGGAGCGGGAAGGACCTACGAGCAGTACTTC. Its protein product is CASSAGAGRTYEQYF.

V usage is TRBV5-1 and J usage is TRBJ1-4, with D unclear. Germline lookup yields CDR1 SGHRS and CDR2 YFSETQ. This CDR3 comprises 14 residues. The V and J ends lost 0 bases and 4 bases respectively, with 7 bases between them. The CDR3 nucleotides read TGCGCCAGCAGCTTGGCCAGTCGTAATGAAAAACTGTTTTTT. Encoded protein: CASSLASRNEKLFF.

The J gene is TRBJ2-7, the V gene TRBV6-5; D ambiguous. The germline V gene has CDR1 MNHEY and CDR2 SVGAGI. The CDR3 is 10 residues long. V lost 7 bases and J lost 7, with 8 bases in between. CDR3 in DNA: TGTGCCAGCACCGACATAGAGCAGTACTTC. It is translated as CASTDIEQYF.

The genes are TRBV11-2 and TRBJ2-1; TRBD2 aligns across 12 bases. Germline CDR1 and CDR2: SGHAT and FQNNGV. The CDR3 is 16 residues long. J was trimmed by 15 bases and V by 3 bases; bases with no gene match: 15. The CDR3 nucleotides are TGTGCCAGCAGCTTGGAACTAGCGGGAGGTCCCGGCCGGGGGTTCTTC. It encodes CASSLELAGGPGRGFF.

The CDR3 is CATSREDGSQPTF. Here the CDR3 DNA reads TGTGCCACCAGCAGGGAGGACGGTTCCCAACCGACCTTC. The chain recombines TRBV15 with TRBJ1-2; D unresolved. Germline V gene sequence: CDR1 LNHNV, CDR2 YYDKDF (reference sequence). The CDR3 has 13 residues. V lost 3 bases and J 14 bases, leaving 19 bases between the germline ends.

The genes are TRBV6-5 and TRBJ2-7; 10 nucleotides match TRBD2. V shed 7 bases, J shed 2 bases, and the junction held 5 bases outside the gene matches. Germline V lookup: CDR1 MNHEY, CDR2 SVGAGI. This CDR3 comprises 14 residues. The CDR3 sequence is CASTRTSGTYEQYF. The CDR3 coding sequence is TGTGCCAGCACACGGACTAGCGGTACCTACGAGCAGTACTTC.

This CDR3 is CASSRQGYNQPQHF. CDR3 DNA sequence: TGTGCCAGCAGTCGACAGGGATACAATCAGCCCCAGCATTTT. The chain joins TRBV5-4 to TRBJ1-5; 7 bases are shared with TRBD1. The length of the CDR3 is 14 residues. Germline CDR1 reads SGHNT; CDR2 reads YYREEE (reference sequence). The V segment lost 5 bases and the J segment 3 bases; nucleotides outside the gene matches: 5.

The rearrangement links TRBV5-6 to TRBJ1-1; 7 bases are a match to TRBD1. The J segment lost 0 bases and the V segment lost 1 base, leaving 6 bases of the junction unmatched. CDR1 is SGHDT, CDR2 YYEEEE, per germline. This CDR3 has 16 residues. The CDR3 reads CASSLLYRGLNTEAFF. The CDR3 coding sequence is TGTGCCAGCAGCTTGCTCTACAGGGGACTGAACACTGAAGCTTTCTTT.

This clone was detected a few times. This rearrangement joins TRBV12-5 to TRBJ2-3, with D possibly being TRBD2 (5 bases). The V gene's germline CDR1 is LGHNT and CDR2 FRNRAP. V lost 3 bases, J lost 1 base, and 5 bases lay in between. The CDR3 is 13 amino acids. CDR3 sequence: CASGFSGTDTQYF. CDR3 nucleotide sequence: TGTGCTAGTGGTTTTAGCGGCACAGATACGCAGTATTTT.

This sequence joins TRBV28 and TRBJ2-7, with a possible D match to TRBD2 (5 bases). Per germline, CDR1 MDHEN and CDR2 SYDVKM. V was pared by 0 bases and J by 3 bases, with 9 bases between. The CDR3 loop spans 14 amino acids. CDR3 protein: CASSLWARGYEQYF. In nucleotides, the CDR3 is TGTGCCAGCAGTTTATGGGCCCGGGGCTACGAGCAGTACTTC.

In this sample, this clone turned up once. The rearrangement joins TRBV28 to TRBJ1-3; TRBD1 agrees at 7 bases. The CDR3 consists of 15 residues. CDR1 MDHEN and CDR2 SYDVKM come from the germline V gene. Trimming cost V 4 bases and J 2 bases; bases outside gene matches: 5. CDR3 amino acids: CASSSQGKAGNTIYF. In DNA form, the CDR3 reads TGTGCCAGCAGTTCACAGGGGAAGGCTGGAAACACCATATATTTT. Drawing the rest from reference TRBV28 and TRBJ1-3, the complete variable domain is DVKVTQSSRYLVKRTGEKVFLECVQDMDHENMFWYRQDPGLGLRLIYFSYDVKMKEKGDIPEGYSVSREKKERFSLILESASTNQTSMYLCASSSQGKAGNTIYFGEGSWLTVV.

This chain links TRBV7-2 with TRBJ2-1, with 8 bases aligning to TRBD1. The J segment lost 5 bases and the V segment lost 1 base, leaving 4 bases of the junction unmatched. The CDR3 runs 15 residues. Germline CDR1 SGHTA, CDR2 FQGNSA. The CDR3 nucleotides are TGTGCCAGCAGCTTAGGTCCGACAGGGGACAATGAGCAGTTCTTC. Protein: CASSLGPTGDNEQFF.

The chain has TRBV6-6 and TRBJ1-3; TRBD1 is a possible D gene (5 bases). This CDR3 spans 16 amino acids. Trimming took 2 bases from V and 2 from J, leaving 13 bases between them. CDR1 and CDR2 from the germline V gene are MNHNY and SVGAGI (reference sequence). The CDR3 loop is CASSYRLRETGNTIYF. For the CDR3, the DNA is TGTGCCAGCAGTTACCGCCTCAGGGAAACTGGAAACACCATATATTTT.

The chain joins TRBV7-8 to TRBJ1-3; tentative D call: TRBD1 (5 bases). The CDR3 extends over 15 amino acids. The germline V gene encodes CDR1 SGHVS and CDR2 FQNEAQ. V was pared by 4 bases and J by 4 bases, with 14 bases between. CDR3 coding DNA: TGTGCCAGCAGCTCTGGGGCTAGGGCCGGAAACACCATATATTTT. This encodes CASSSGARAGNTIYF.

The chain carries TRBV7-2 and TRBJ2-5, with a weak D call TRBD1 (6 bases). V gave up 4 bases and J gave up 2 bases, with 11 bases separating them. The germline V gene encodes CDR1 SGHTA and CDR2 FQGNSA. CDR3 size: 14 residues. This chain's CDR3 is CASSSDRWQETQYF. The CDR3 coding sequence is TGTGCCAGCAGCTCTGACAGGTGGCAAGAGACCCAGTACTTC.